The T cell receptor beta chain under discussion was sequenced for a study of T cell responses to AZD1222 COVID-19 vaccine. Study observations and caveats: The donors showed a predominance of white British ancestry and of females, with possible underestimation of clonal diversity. Reportedly, nearly half the spike-specific TCRs target unmutated variant regions. Dominant CD4 TCR responses targeted spike regions 160-218 and 743-854.

Notes on this clone: Its antigen is still unknown.

Repertoires were generated with immunoSEQ multiplex PCR, while TCRdb's copy carries only in-frame clones and drops some. The sample shows some 69,000 clones, roughly 80% of them seen only once. The CDR3 is 11 amino acids. Trimming stripped 3 bases from V and 2 bases from J, with 2 bases between. CDR1 and CDR2 (germline): SGHDT, YYEEEE. Sequenced here: peripheral blood, sampled 28 days after the second AZD1222 dose. This TCR was sampled from an adult who received the AZD1222 COVID-19 vaccine. The genes are TRBV5-6 and TRBJ1-2, with D unclear. The CDR3 region has the DNA TGTGCCAGCAGCTCGAACTATGGCTACACCTTC. Residues: CASSSNYGYTF.